The 24 T cell receptor beta chains given below trace back to one sample, sequenced in a study of T cells in Graves' hyperthyroidism and ophthalmopathy. Amplified regions were TCR beta CDR3 sequences from RNA transcripts. When the TCR CDR3 underwent first-round RT-PCR, the HTBI primer set was used. In TCRdb, the multiplex PCR reads were re-called with MiXCR into one record per CDR3 protein. Among some 800,000 distinct CDR3 sequences listed, about two fifths were seen once. The sequenced sample consisted of blood. The receptor source for this set is a man younger than 30 with Graves' hyperthyroidism.

There are a few counts of this clonotype. This rearrangement joins TRBV4-1 to TRBJ2-7; D is unclear. V was pared by 4 bases and J by 3 bases, with 13 bases between. Germline-derived CDR1 and CDR2 are MGHRA and YSYEKL. This CDR3 spans 14 amino acids. The CDR3 loop is CASSLIPFDYEQYF. CDR3 coding DNA: TGCGCCAGCAGCCTAATTCCTTTTGACTACGAGCAGTACTTC.

The V gene is TRBV20-1, the J gene TRBJ1-1; 7 nucleotides line up with TRBD1. The junction had 4 bases not matched to a gene; V was cut back by 0 bases and J by 0 bases. Germline loops: CDR1 DFQATT, CDR2 SNEGSKA (reference sequence). This CDR3 spans 15 amino acids. The CDR3 coding sequence is TGCAGTGCTAGAGACTTGACAGGGTTGAACACTGAAGCTTTCTTT. This gives the protein CSARDLTGLNTEAFF.

The chain recombines TRBV2 with TRBJ1-1, with D hard to call. CDR1 and CDR2 from the germline V gene are SNHLY and FYNNEI. Trimming took off 5 bases at V and 0 bases at J, with 10 bases between the two ends. This CDR3 spans 14 amino acids. The CDR3 DNA reads as TGTGCCAGCAGTTACTCTGCCTTGAACACTGAAGCTTTCTTT. Protein product: CASSYSALNTEAFF. Looking up the rest from reference TRBV2 and TRBJ1-1 gives the full variable domain: EPEVTQTPSHQVTQMGQEVILRCVPISNHLYFYWYRQILGQKVEFLVSFYNNEISEKSEIFDDQFSVERPDGSNFTLKIRSTKLEDSAMYFCASSYSALNTEAFFGQGTRLTVV.

This clonotype has only a few counts. V usage is TRBV9 and J usage is TRBJ1-5; 9 positions agree with TRBD1. The V segment lost 3 bases and the J segment 5 bases; nucleotides outside the gene matches: 6. The germline V gene encodes CDR1 SGDLS and CDR2 YYNGEE. This CDR3 is 15 amino acids long. As DNA, the CDR3 is TGTGCCAGCAGCGAGGGGGGGACAGGGCATCAGCCCCAGCATTTT. Its translation is CASSEGGTGHQPQHF.

This clonotype was observed many times. This chain links TRBV2 with TRBJ2-7; D is possibly TRBD1 (6 bases). Trimming shortened V by 4 bases and J by 2 bases, and 9 bases separated the two germline ends. The CDR3 is 13 residues long. Germline V gene sequence: CDR1 SNHLY, CDR2 FYNNEI. In DNA form, the CDR3 reads TGTGCCAGCAGTGGGAGGACAGCCTACGAGCAGTACTTC. Protein: CASSGRTAYEQYF.

The chain is built from TRBV7-8 and TRBJ2-7, with D unclear. The germline V and J ends were trimmed by 0 bases and 2 bases, with 11 bases remaining between them. Germline V gives CDR1 SGHVS, CDR2 FQNEAQ. This CDR3 is built from 15 residues. The CDR3: CASSLAGKYTYEQYF. Written as DNA, the CDR3 is TGTGCCAGCAGCTTAGCTGGGAAATATACCTACGAGCAGTACTTC.

This chain links TRBV19 with TRBJ1-1; D gene ambiguous. The CDR3 consists of 16 residues. Trimming pared 5 bases from V and 0 bases from J, leaving 16 bases between. CDR1 and CDR2 (germline): LNHDA, SQIVND (reference sequence). For the CDR3, the DNA is TGTGCCAGTAGTCACGACAAGACGGTCCTGAACACTGAAGCTTTCTTT. The encoded protein is CASSHDKTVLNTEAFF.

The chain employs TRBV20-1 and TRBJ1-1, with 10 nucleotides matching TRBD1. The trim removed 4 bases at V and 5 bases at J, leaving 13 bases unmatched. Germline V gene lookup returns CDR1 DFQATT and CDR2 SNEGSKA (reference sequence). This CDR3 contains 16 residues. Here the CDR3 reads CSATPTLDRGGTEAFF. CDR3 DNA: TGCAGTGCTACGCCTACTCTGGACAGGGGGGGGACTGAAGCTTTCTTT.

This clonotype was found many times. The V and J genes are TRBV20-1 and TRBJ2-7; TRBD1 or TRBD2 may be the D gene (5 bases each). CDR1 and CDR2 from the germline V gene are DFQATT and SNEGSKA (reference sequence). The V and J ends lost 5 bases and 0 bases respectively, with 14 bases between them. The CDR3 loop spans 14 amino acids. The CDR3 reads CSASFGAISYEQYF. Written as DNA, the CDR3 is TGCAGTGCTTCCTTCGGGGCCATCTCCTACGAGCAGTACTTC.

This clonotype was counted many times. The V and J genes are TRBV7-9 and TRBJ1-1; D remains unclear. The germline V gene has CDR1 SEHNR and CDR2 FQNEAQ (reference sequence). This CDR3 has 13 residues. V was pared by 2 bases and J by 4 bases, with 8 bases between. CDR3 coding DNA: TGTGCCAGCAGCTTATGGAGGAGCACTGAAGCTTTCTTT. Translation gives CASSLWRSTEAFF.

This clonotype was recorded at least ten times. The chain couples TRBV25-1 to TRBJ1-1; TRBD1 might be the D (6 bases). Germline loops: CDR1 MGHDK, CDR2 SYGVNS. This CDR3 is built from 16 residues. Trimming removed 0 bases at V and 4 bases at J, with 15 bases between. CDR3 loop: CASSEYSPGGGTEAFF. Here the CDR3 DNA reads TGTGCCAGCAGTGAATACAGCCCGGGAGGGGGCACTGAAGCTTTCTTT.

This clonotype has just a few counts. CDR3 sequence (DNA): TGCGCCAGCAGCACGGACAGGAATGAGCAGTACTTC. This gives the protein CASSTDRNEQYF. V is TRBV5-1 and J is TRBJ2-7; 7 bases are shared with TRBD1. J gave up 7 bases and V 4 bases, and 5 bases lay outside the gene matches. The CDR3 spans 12 residues. Germline V lookup: CDR1 SGHRS, CDR2 YFSETQ.

The rearrangement links TRBV20-1 to TRBJ2-2, with 7 bases that match TRBD2. The CDR3 length is 12 residues. Germline trimming cut 5 bases from V and 8 bases from J; bases unmatched to any gene: 5. Germline assignment: CDR1 DFQATT and CDR2 SNEGSKA (reference sequence). The CDR3 here is CSARGVAGELFF. CDR3 nucleotides: TGCAGTGCTCGGGGGGTGGCGGGGGAGCTGTTTTTT.

This chain uses TRBV20-1 with TRBJ1-2; the match to TRBD1 covers 10 bases. The length of the CDR3 is 16 residues. Germline V gene lookup returns CDR1 DFQATT and CDR2 SNEGSKA (reference sequence). Trimming took 0 bases from V and 2 from J; bases not matched to a gene: 6. The CDR3 here is CSARDGRTGGNYGYTF. The CDR3 DNA reads as TGCAGTGCTAGAGATGGTCGGACAGGGGGGAACTATGGCTACACCTTC.

V gene TRBV29-1 combines with J gene TRBJ1-1, with D possibly TRBD1 on 5 matching bases. Germline V gene data show CDR1 as SQVTM and CDR2 as ANQGSEA. This CDR3 has 11 residues. V was clipped by 8 bases and J by 8 bases, with 15 bases between them. The CDR3 is CSTLGTVEAFF. The CDR3 coding sequence is TGCAGCACCCTGGGGACGGTCGAAGCTTTCTTT.

This clonotype has just a few counts. The V and J genes are TRBV7-6 and TRBJ2-2; D unresolved. The CDR3 loop spans 14 amino acids. V lost 2 bases to trimming and J lost 2 bases, with 6 bases between them. Germline V gene data show CDR1 as SGHVS and CDR2 as FNYEAQ. The CDR3, as DNA: TGTGCCAGCAGCTTACAGGATAACACCGGGGAGCTGTTTTTT. This translates into CASSLQDNTGELFF.

The chain uses TRBV10-1 and TRBJ2-7; 9 bases match TRBD1. V lost 4 bases to trimming and J lost 5 bases; unmatched junction nucleotides: 18. The CDR3 extends over 18 amino acids. Germline CDR1 and CDR2: WNHNN and SYGVQD (reference sequence). CDR3 DNA sequence: TGCGCCAGCAGTGGACCCCCGGGACAGGGAGGGGCCGCCGACGAGCAGTACTTC. Residues: CASSGPPGQGGAADEQYF.

This rearrangement joins TRBV7-9 to TRBJ1-3; TRBD1 is a possible D gene (5 bases). CDR1 is SEHNR, CDR2 FQNEAQ, per germline (reference sequence). V was cut by 6 bases and J by 15 bases, with 21 bases left in between. The CDR3 loop spans 13 amino acids. The chain's CDR3 is CASRRSANTGAYF. CDR3 sequence (DNA): TGTGCCAGCAGACGGTCCGCGAACACCGGGGCATATTTT.

This clonotype was detected a few times. The V call is TRBV20-1, the J call TRBJ1-1, with TRBD1 identical over 8 bases. V dropped 0 bases and J dropped 5; count of bases not matched to a gene: 11. Germline-derived CDR1 and CDR2 are DFQATT and SNEGSKA (reference sequence). The CDR3 is 16 amino acids. The CDR3 reads CSARDRRTGRGTEAFF. The DNA of the CDR3 is TGCAGTGCTAGAGATCGTCGGACAGGGAGGGGGACTGAAGCTTTCTTT.

This clonotype was counted ten times or more. This chain uses TRBV5-1 with TRBJ1-2, with 7 bases aligning to TRBD1. Unmatched junction bases numbered 5, after V lost 4 bases and J lost 8 bases. Germline V gives CDR1 SGHRS, CDR2 YFSETQ. The CDR3 contains 12 residues. The CDR3 sequence is CASSIGTAGYTF. CDR3 coding DNA: TGCGCCAGCAGCATCGGGACAGCGGGCTACACCTTC.

This clonotype was observed a handful of times. The CDR3 bases are TGTGCCAGCAGAACAGGGGACCCCGGGGATCAGCCCCAGCATTTT. This codes for CASRTGDPGDQPQHF. The chain couples TRBV5-4 to TRBJ1-5, with 7 bases matching TRBD1. Trimming cost V 5 bases and J 5 bases; bases outside gene matches: 10. The CDR3 covers 15 residues. CDR1 is SGHNT and CDR2 is YYREEE in the germline V gene (reference sequence).

V is TRBV29-1 and J is TRBJ1-6; D not resolved. Germline lookup yields CDR1 SQVTM and CDR2 ANQGSEA. The CDR3 totals 13 residues. The ends were cut back, 8 bases at V and 0 bases at J, with 8 bases in the middle. The CDR3 loop is CSHWDSYNSPLHF. CDR3 DNA sequence: TGCAGCCACTGGGACTCCTATAATTCACCCCTCCACTTT.

This clonotype was observed many times. CDR3 protein: CASSSGVQPQHF. The CDR3 nucleotides read TGTGCCAGCAGCTCCGGCGTTCAGCCCCAGCATTTT. The chain employs TRBV9 and TRBJ1-5; D is unresolved. The germline V gene has CDR1 SGDLS and CDR2 YYNGEE. CDR3 size: 12 residues. Trimming cost V 4 bases and J 6 bases, with 8 bases left between them.

Details on this clonotype: One end of the junction is discordant with germline, which a read error may explain. The chain has TRBV10-3 and TRBJ1-4; D is ambiguous. CDR3 length equals 15 residues. Germline CDR1 is ENHRY and CDR2 is SYGVKD. The CDR3 coding sequence is TGTGCCAGCAGTTACTCCGGGGAAACTAATGAAAAACTGTTTTTT. Translating gives CASSYSGETNEKLFF.